Sequencing of this T cell receptor (beta chain) was carried out in a study of blood T cell repertoires in COVID-19. On the study more broadly: Samples representing acute and convalescent COVID-19 were sourced from the United States, Italy and Spain. Sample material is recorded as cDNA or gDNA derived from T cells, B-cell-depleted T cells, or PBMCs.

Authors' processing steps: Using reference gene primer amplification, nucleated cell counts were estimated. Produced via immunoSEQ multiplex PCR; TCRdb's table is partial and in-frame only. V, J and clone size reflect that table, while D and trimming were determined from the DNA. The sample consists of 62,000 or so clones, around 85% of them appearing once. This clone was observed once. Per the germline V gene, CDR1 is GTSNPN and CDR2 is SVGIG (reference sequence). This CDR3 region has 13 residues. V lost 3 bases and J 7 bases, leaving 10 bases between the germline ends. This TCR was recovered from an older woman with acute or convalescent COVID-19. Sequenced sample: peripheral blood. The chain recombines TRBV30 with TRBJ1-6, with D possibly TRBD1 on 5 matching bases. DNA of the CDR3: TGTGCCTGGAGCGGGGGGGACAATTCACCCCTCCACTTT. Amino acids: CAWSGGDNSPLHF.